This TCR beta chain emerged from a study of shared clonotypes between healthy human individuals. Study summary: Samples came from a couple of female and a few male donors aged 18 to 49. Overall study results and limits: The generation probabilities recorded for non-shared clonotypes fell below those of clonotypes shared by all four donors.

Terminally differentiated effector memory CD45RA+ cells were excluded from the naive CD8 cells, which were CD45RO-negative and positively selected for CCR7. In regard to this clone: Its antigen is still unknown. Other DNA sequences in this sample translate to the same CDR3.

The germline gives CDR1 MGHRA, CDR2 YSYEKL. The V end lost 1 base, the J end lost 7 bases, and 5 bases lay between the germline ends. This CDR3 is 12 amino acids long. The method was immunoSEQ multiplex PCR; TCRdb's version includes in-frame clones alone and lacks a portion of them. The repertoire includes millions of clones, around 96% of them detected once, and 0.9% to 1.4% sits in the top ten. The sample was naive CD8+ T cells sorted from blood. The chain employs TRBV4-1 and TRBJ2-1; D gene unclear. The receptor was isolated from a man aged 18 to 35 in good health. CDR3 protein: CASSQVANEQFF. CDR3 nucleotide sequence: TGCGCCAGCAGCCAAGTTGCAAATGAGCAGTTCTTC.